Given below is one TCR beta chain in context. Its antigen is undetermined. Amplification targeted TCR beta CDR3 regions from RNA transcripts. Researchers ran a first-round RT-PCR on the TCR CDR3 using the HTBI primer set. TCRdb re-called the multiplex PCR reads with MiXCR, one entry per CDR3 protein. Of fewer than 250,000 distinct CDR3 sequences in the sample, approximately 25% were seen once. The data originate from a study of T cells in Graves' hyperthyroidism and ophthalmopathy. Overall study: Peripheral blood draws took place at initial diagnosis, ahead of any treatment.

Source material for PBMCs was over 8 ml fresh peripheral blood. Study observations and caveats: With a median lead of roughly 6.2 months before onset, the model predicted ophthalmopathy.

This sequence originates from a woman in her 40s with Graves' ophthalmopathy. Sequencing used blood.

The CDR3 DNA sequence: TGTGCCAGCAGTTCCTATAGCGGGGCCGGGGAGCTGTTTTTT. Translating it yields CASSSYSGAGELFF. The J gene is TRBJ2-2, the V gene TRBV6-5; 8 bases are a match to TRBD2. J was trimmed by 6 bases and V by 4 bases; bases with no gene match: 4. Germline V gives CDR1 MNHEY, CDR2 SVGAGI. The CDR3 length is 14 residues.